Listed here are 10 T cell receptor beta chains from one sample, sequenced in a study of T cell repertoires in cytomegalovirus infection. TCRdb redid the calling of the reads with MiXCR, one entry per CDR3 protein. The table includes fewer than 550,000 distinct CDR3 sequences, approximately 15% detected once. Sequencing was done on a sample of CD8+ T cells from PBMCs. These receptors originate from a human donor in good health (CMV status not recorded). Some clones in this sample may be carry-over from other donors' samples.

This clonotype appeared a few times. CDR3 sequence reads: CASSLGGSRYEQYF. DNA of the CDR3: TGTGCCAGCAGTTTGGGCGGGAGTAGGTACGAGCAGTACTTC. The chain is built from TRBV27 and TRBJ2-7, with 7 bases that match TRBD2. The CDR3 runs to 14 residues. Germline V gene lookup returns CDR1 MNHEY and CDR2 SMNVEV (reference sequence). Trimming took 3 bases from V and 4 from J; bases not matched to a gene: 6.

V usage is TRBV30 and J usage is TRBJ2-5, with 8 nucleotides matching TRBD2. J gave up 2 bases and V 3 bases, and 8 bases lay outside the gene matches. Germline CDR1 and CDR2: GTSNPN and SVGIG (reference sequence). The CDR3 contains 15 residues. CDR3 protein: CAWSRGGLTQETQYF. The DNA for the CDR3 is TGTGCCTGGAGCCGGGGGGGCCTCACTCAAGAGACCCAGTACTTC.

The chain combines TRBV10-3 with TRBJ2-3; 12 positions match TRBD2. Germline CDR1 reads ENHRY; CDR2 reads SYGVKD. J gave up 2 bases and V 3 bases, and 3 bases lay outside the gene matches. This CDR3 has 16 amino acids. CDR3 in amino acids: CAISDTSGGPTDTQYF. The CDR3, as DNA: TGTGCCATCAGTGACACTAGCGGGGGGCCCACAGATACGCAGTATTTT.

In its sample, this clonotype was seen many times. The J gene is TRBJ2-5, the V gene TRBV6-5; D possibly corresponds to TRBD2 (6 bases). Germline V gives CDR1 MNHEY, CDR2 SVGAGI. The CDR3 runs 16 residues. The V and J ends lost 5 bases and 4 bases respectively, with 20 bases between them. The CDR3 nucleotides read TGTGCCAGCAGTCCCTTCCGGGCCTCCGGGGGAGAGACCCAGTACTTC. Protein product: CASSPFRASGGETQYF.

This clonotype has ten or more counts. The chain uses TRBV6-1 and TRBJ1-1, with D perhaps matching TRBD1 (6 bases). CDR1 is MNHNS and CDR2 is SASEGT in the germline V gene. Trimming took 0 bases from V and 3 from J, leaving 23 bases between them. This CDR3 has 19 residues. The CDR3 coding sequence is TGTGCCAGCAGTGAAGCACGACGGGTGGGTGTGGAGGGGGACACTGAAGCTTTCTTT. Its translation is CASSEARRVGVEGDTEAFF.

In this sample, this clonotype turned up a few times. The gene calls are TRBV27 and TRBJ2-7; TRBD1 might be the D (6 bases). CDR1 is MNHEY, CDR2 SMNVEV, per germline (reference sequence). This CDR3 spans 15 amino acids. Trimming stripped 4 bases from V and 6 bases from J, with 19 bases between. DNA for the CDR3: TGTGCCAGCAGTTCACGGGACACCCTCACCGGCGAGCAGTACTTC. Amino acid sequence: CASSSRDTLTGEQYF.

V is TRBV7-6 and J is TRBJ2-2; TRBD2 matches at 14 bases. This CDR3 is 17 amino acids long. Germline V gives CDR1 SGHVS, CDR2 FNYEAQ. V lost 5 bases and J lost 4; bases outside the gene matches: 6. The CDR3: CASSQGLAGVSTGELFF. In DNA, the CDR3 is TGTGCCAGCAGCCAGGGACTAGCGGGAGTTAGCACCGGGGAGCTGTTTTTT. The whole variable domain, remainder taken from reference TRBV7-6 and TRBJ2-2, is GAGVSQSPRYKVTKRGQDVALRCDPISGHVSLYWYRQALGQGPEFLTYFNYEAQQDKSGLPNDRFSAERPEGSISTLTIQRTEQRDSAMYRCASSQGLAGVSTGELFFGEGSRLTVL.

The genes are TRBV19 and TRBJ2-1; weak D call: TRBD2 (5 bases). With 3 bases removed from V and 5 bases from J, the gap between germline ends came to 14 bases. In germline, CDR1 is LNHDA, CDR2 SQIVND (reference sequence). The CDR3 sequence is 15 residues long. The CDR3 reads CASSIGFGEDNEQFF. The CDR3 nucleotides are TGTGCCAGTAGTATCGGATTCGGGGAAGACAATGAGCAGTTCTTC.

This clonotype was counted at least ten times. The chain uses TRBV7-8 and TRBJ2-5; 9 bases are a match to TRBD1. The CDR3 is 15 residues long. Germline values: CDR1 SGHVS, CDR2 FQNEAQ. J lost 4 bases, V lost 6 bases, and 9 bases had no gene match. DNA for the CDR3: TGTGCCAGCAGGCGTGGGGGACAGGGACGAGAGACCCAGTACTTC. Its protein product is CASRRGGQGRETQYF.

The J gene is TRBJ2-5, the V gene TRBV20-1, with TRBD2 identical over 10 bases. The CDR3 sequence is 13 residues long. V was pared by 8 bases and J by 4 bases, with 7 bases of the junction left unmatched. The germline V gene encodes CDR1 DFQATT and CDR2 SNEGSKA (reference sequence). In DNA, the CDR3 is TGCAGTTTAACCCGGACTAGCGGAGAGACCCAGTACTTC. The encoded protein is CSLTRTSGETQYF.